The 18 T cell receptor beta chains reported below all come from one sample, sequenced in a study of breast tumors, draining lymph nodes, adjacent tissues. The lymph nodes were axillary draining lymph nodes from breast cancer patients. TCRdb analysed the multiplex PCR reads with MiXCR anew, one entry per CDR3 protein. The sample shows 130,000 or so distinct CDR3 sequences, about 20% of them seen only once. The material sequenced was axillary lymph node tissue. The origin of the receptors is a female donor with breast cancer. Some clones in this sample may be carry-over from other donors' samples.

This clonotype was counted many times. This rearrangement joins TRBV6-7 to TRBJ1-6, with D unresolved. TRBV6-7 is noted as an ORF with a role that remains uncertain. This CDR3 has 13 residues. V was trimmed by 10 bases and J by 8 bases, leaving 15 bases between them. The CDR3 nucleotides read TGTGCCATTAAGGCGGATGGGGATTCACCCCTCCACTTT. It yields the protein CAIKADGDSPLHF.

This clonotype has a count of ten or more. This chain connects TRBV6-2 or TRBV6-3 to TRBJ2-7; 14 nucleotides match TRBD2. Germline lookup yields CDR1 MNHEY and CDR2 SVGEGT. V lost 7 bases and J lost 4; bases outside the gene matches: 9. The CDR3 loop spans 16 amino acids. This CDR3 reads CASTQTGLAGAYEQYF. Here the CDR3 DNA reads TGTGCCAGCACACAGACGGGACTAGCGGGAGCTTACGAGCAGTACTTC.

CDR3 amino acids: CASSLGTSGDIQYF. CDR3 nucleotides: TGTGCCAGCAGCTTAGGGACTAGCGGAGACATTCAGTACTTC. This chain uses TRBV7-2 with TRBJ2-4; the match to TRBD2 covers 10 bases. Germline V lookup: CDR1 SGHTA, CDR2 FQGNSA. With V trimmed by 1 base and J by 8 bases, 2 bases remained unmatched. The CDR3 is 14 amino acids. Using reference TRBV7-2 and TRBJ2-4 for the parts outside the CDR3, the full variable domain is GAGVSQSPSNKVTEKGKDVELRCDPISGHTALYWYRQSLGQGLEFLIYFQGNSAPDKSGLPSDRFSAERTGGSVSTLTIQRTQQEDSAVYLCASSLGTSGDIQYFGAGTRLSVL.

This clonotype was found many times. V gene TRBV24-1 combines with J gene TRBJ1-3; D is unresolved. Germline V gene lookup returns CDR1 KGHDR and CDR2 SFDVKD. The CDR3 has 13 residues. V gave up 9 bases and J gave up 3 bases, with 11 bases separating them. Here the CDR3 DNA reads TGTGCCACCCGCGGTACAGATGGAAACACCATATATTTT. Encoded protein: CATRGTDGNTIYF.

This clonotype was seen at least ten times. The V gene is TRBV19, the J gene TRBJ2-1; 9 bases line up with TRBD2. V was pared by 5 bases and J by 3 bases, with 5 bases of the junction left unmatched. This CDR3 is built from 15 residues. In germline, CDR1 is LNHDA, CDR2 SQIVND (reference sequence). CDR3 residues: CASSETSGYYNEQFF. The CDR3, as DNA: TGTGCCAGTAGTGAGACTAGCGGATACTACAATGAGCAGTTCTTC.

This clonotype was recorded many times. The chain couples TRBV30 to TRBJ1-5, with TRBD1 as a possible D gene (6 bases). From germline, CDR1 is GTSNPN and CDR2 SVGIG (reference sequence). CDR3 length equals 14 residues. With 4 bases removed from V and 4 bases from J, the gap between germline ends came to 14 bases. CDR3 DNA sequence: TGTGCCTGGACCTCAAGGGGGGGAAATCAGCCCCAGCATTTT. Translation gives CAWTSRGGNQPQHF.

This rearrangement joins TRBV6-5 to TRBJ2-5; D is perhaps TRBD1 or TRBD2 (5 bases each). CDR1 and CDR2 from the germline V gene are MNHEY and SVGAGI. Trimming left V 5 bases short and J 4 bases short, with 11 bases between. CDR3 length: 13 residues. The CDR3: CASSTRDAETQYF. In DNA form, the CDR3 reads TGTGCCAGCAGTACCCGGGACGCAGAGACCCAGTACTTC.

This clonotype was counted at least ten times. The V gene is TRBV2, the J gene TRBJ2-3; TRBD2 matches at 10 bases. Germline V gene sequence: CDR1 SNHLY, CDR2 FYNNEI. V was pared by 3 bases and J by 8 bases, with 8 bases of the junction left unmatched. This CDR3 contains 15 residues. The CDR3 loop reads CASSDSLAGALTQYF. DNA of the CDR3: TGTGCCAGCAGTGATTCGCTAGCGGGAGCACTTACGCAGTATTTT.

This clonotype was counted many times. This chain uses TRBV20-1 with TRBJ2-5; 8 bases map to TRBD1. Germline V gives CDR1 DFQATT, CDR2 SNEGSKA (reference sequence). The trim removed 5 bases at V and 5 bases at J, leaving 4 bases unmatched. The CDR3 extends over 12 amino acids. Written as DNA, the CDR3 is TGCAGTGCTCTGAGACAGGGGGAGACCCAGTACTTC. This translates into CSALRQGETQYF.

Regarding this clonotype: A much larger clone lies a single base off, so this may be a read error. The chain carries TRBV6-2 or TRBV6-3 and TRBJ2-3; 11 bases map to TRBD1. Germline V CDR1 and CDR2: MNHEY, SVGEGT. The CDR3 length is 15 residues. The CDR3 protein is CASKGRTGGIDTLYF. For the CDR3, the DNA is TGTGCTAGCAAGGGCCGGACAGGGGGCATAGATACGCTGTATTTT.

The CDR3, as DNA: TGTGCCAGCAGTCTTTCAGGGGGGTTTTTCAATGAGCAGTTCTTC. Residues: CASSLSGGFFNEQFF. The chain uses TRBV27 and TRBJ2-1, with a tentative D call TRBD1 (7 bases). With 5 bases removed from V and 6 bases from J, the gap between germline ends came to 17 bases. The germline CDR1 and CDR2 sequences are MNHEY and SMNVEV (reference sequence). The CDR3 extends over 15 amino acids.

In this sample, this clonotype turned up once. A much larger clone is a single base away; this may be a read error. The rearrangement uses TRBV3-1 and TRBJ2-5, with TRBD1 matching over 8 bases. This CDR3 has 15 amino acids. Germline CDR1 LGHDT, CDR2 YNNKEL (reference sequence). The chain's CDR3 is CASGQTGTGFETQYF. In DNA, the CDR3 is TGTGCCAGCGGCCAAACCGGGACAGGTTTCGAGACCCAGTACTTC.

This clonotype came up many times. The chain combines TRBV11-2 with TRBJ2-3; no reliable D call. Trimming pared 3 bases from V and 4 bases from J, leaving 11 bases between. The CDR3 totals 14 residues. In germline, CDR1 is SGHAT, CDR2 FQNNGV. The CDR3 DNA sequence: TGTGCCAGCAGCTTCGATCGGTATCCAGATACGCAGTATTTT. Encoded protein: CASSFDRYPDTQYF.

Many counts were recorded for this clonotype. The chain recombines TRBV2 with TRBJ2-1, with 7 bases matching TRBD2. This CDR3 comprises 11 residues. V lost 6 bases and J lost 10; bases outside the gene matches: 3. Looked up from germline, CDR1 is SNHLY and CDR2 is FYNNEI. In nucleotides, the CDR3 is TGTGCCAGCAGGGGGCGGGGGGAGCAGTTCTTC. Translating it yields CASRGRGEQFF.

This clonotype came up many times. A much larger clone differs from this one at a single base, so this may be a read error. The chain joins TRBV27 to TRBJ2-7; 10 nucleotides match TRBD1. The CDR3 has 14 amino acids. The J segment lost 2 bases and the V segment lost 6 bases, leaving 4 bases of the junction unmatched. Germline CDR1 and CDR2: MNHEY and SMNVEV (reference sequence). Here the CDR3 DNA reads TGTGCCAGCAGGTTAGGACAGGGGGCCTACGAGCAGTACTTC. Encoded protein: CASRLGQGAYEQYF.

The sample holds one count of this clonotype. A much larger clone differs from this one at a single base, so this may be a read error. Without the conserved terminal phenylalanine or tryptophan, this CDR3 likely stems from a read error. This chain connects TRBV9 to TRBJ2-2, with 8 bases aligning to TRBD1. With 4 bases clipped from V and 6 bases from J, the junction kept 8 bases outside the gene matches. This CDR3 contains 15 residues. Looked up from germline, CDR1 is SGDLS and CDR2 is YYNGEE. The CDR3 is CASSSGQVQSGELFS. The CDR3 DNA sequence: TGTGCCAGCAGCTCGGGACAGGTCCAGTCCGGGGAGCTGTTTTCT.

In its sample, this clonotype was seen many times. The chain joins TRBV5-1 to TRBJ1-2, with 8 bases fitting TRBD1. V gave up 3 bases and J gave up 1 base; unmatched junction bases: 5. Germline V gene sequence: CDR1 SGHRS, CDR2 YFSETQ. This CDR3 region has 15 residues. This chain's CDR3 is CASSSTGASNYGYTF. In nucleotides, the CDR3 is TGCGCCAGCAGCTCGACAGGGGCAAGTAACTATGGCTACACCTTC.

This clonotype appeared many times. V gene TRBV6-1 combines with J gene TRBJ2-1; TRBD2 is a possible D gene (6 bases). The CDR3 totals 17 residues. CDR1 and CDR2 (germline): MNHNS, SASEGT. The germline V and J ends were trimmed by 0 bases and 6 bases, with 18 bases remaining between them. This CDR3 reads CASSEAGRRLGGNEQFF. CDR3 nucleotides: TGTGCCAGCAGTGAAGCGGGACGAAGACTAGGTGGCAATGAGCAGTTCTTC.